One and the same sample provided the 22 T cell receptor beta chains below, sequenced in a study of Graves' ophthalmopathy and Graves' hyperthyroidism. TCR beta CDR3 regions were amplified from RNA transcripts. First-round RT-PCR employed HTBI primers, with a second-round multiplex PCR after it. TCRdb analysed the multiplex PCR reads with MiXCR anew, one entry per CDR3 protein. The repertoire holds 650,000 to 900,000 distinct CDR3 sequences, with 40% as singletons. Sequenced input: peripheral blood. Source of these receptors: an adult man with Graves' ophthalmopathy.

The genes are TRBV6-6 and TRBJ2-7; D is possibly TRBD1 or TRBD2 (6 bases each). V was clipped by 5 bases and J by 2 bases, with 13 bases between them. CDR3 length: 14 residues. Germline V gene sequence: CDR1 MNHNY, CDR2 SVGAGI (reference sequence). The CDR3 DNA sequence: TGTGCCAGCAGTGAAGGGGGGCGCCCCTACGAGCAGTACTTC. Amino acid sequence: CASSEGGRPYEQYF.

In this sample, this clonotype turned up a few times. This sequence joins TRBV9 and TRBJ1-2, with 8 bases matching TRBD1. V was pared by 4 bases and J by 6 bases, with 8 bases of the junction left unmatched. The CDR3 runs to 14 residues. Germline V lookup: CDR1 SGDLS, CDR2 YYNGEE. The CDR3 protein is CASSPSSDRDGYTF. DNA of the CDR3: TGTGCCAGCAGCCCCTCCTCGGACAGGGATGGCTACACCTTC.

A word on this clonotype: An end of the junction differs from the germline gene, which may be a read error. CDR3 coding DNA: TGTGCCAGCAGCGAGGACAGGGCTCTTTTT. This encodes CASSEDRALF. V and J are TRBV7-8 and TRBJ1-4; TRBD1 agrees at 8 bases. Per the germline V gene, CDR1 is SGHVS and CDR2 is FQNEAQ. The CDR3 covers 10 residues. The entire variable domain, with the rest obtained from reference TRBV7-8 and TRBJ1-4, is as follows: GAGVSQSPRYKVAKRGQDVALRCDPISGHVSLFWYQQALGQGPEFLTYFQNEAQLDKSGLPSDRFFAERPEGSVSTLKIQRTQQEDSAVYLCASSEDRALFGSGTQLSVL.

The chain links TRBV10-3 to TRBJ2-5; possible D gene TRBD1, 5 bases. The ends were cut back, 5 bases at V and 4 bases at J, with 14 bases in the middle. Germline V lookup: CDR1 ENHRY, CDR2 SYGVKD. This CDR3 region has 14 residues. The CDR3 is CAISKGRRVETQYF. As DNA, the CDR3 is TGTGCCATCAGTAAAGGACGCAGGGTAGAGACCCAGTACTTC.

This clonotype has only a few counts. The CDR3 ends on some other residue instead of the conserved phenylalanine or tryptophan, so this is likely a read error. The chain links TRBV7-2 to TRBJ2-5; D is uncertain. The CDR3 extends over 11 amino acids. CDR1 and CDR2 from the germline V gene are SGHTA and FQGNSA. In nucleotides, the CDR3 is TGCGCCAGCAGCCCGAAAGAGACCCAGTACCTC. This sequence encodes CASSPKETQYL.

In this sample, this clonotype turned up many times. The chain uses TRBV9 and TRBJ1-6; tentative D call: TRBD1 (5 bases). CDR3 length: 14 residues. V was cut by 2 bases and J by 6 bases, with 9 bases left in between. Germline V gene sequence: CDR1 SGDLS, CDR2 YYNGEE. The CDR3, as DNA: TGTGCCAGCAGCGTCTGGGACGGTAATTCACCCCTCCACTTT. This translates into CASSVWDGNSPLHF.

This clonotype was counted at least ten times. The chain combines TRBV7-9 with TRBJ1-3; unclear D gene. This CDR3 spans 14 amino acids. Germline V gene data show CDR1 as SEHNR and CDR2 as FQNEAQ (reference sequence). Trimming pared 6 bases from V and 2 bases from J, leaving 11 bases between. CDR3 sequence reads: CASRAGATGNTIYF. The DNA of the CDR3 is TGTGCCAGCAGGGCGGGAGCAACTGGAAACACCATATATTTT.

This clonotype was observed once. At one of its ends the junction is not consistent with the germline gene, which may arise from a read error. The V and J genes are TRBV29-1 and TRBJ2-5; no clear D gene. CDR1 and CDR2 from the germline V gene are SQVTM and ANQGSEA. There are 8 residues in the CDR3. CDR3 amino acids: CSVESQDF. As DNA, the CDR3 is TGCAGCGTTGAGTCCCAGGACTTC.

This clonotype has a handful of counts. DNA of the CDR3: TGTGCCAGCAGCCCGGGGGACAGACGAGTAGAGGACTATGGCTACACCTTC. Its protein product is CASSPGDRRVEDYGYTF. The V call is TRBV7-9, the J call TRBJ1-2; 7 bases match TRBD1. In germline, CDR1 is SEHNR, CDR2 FQNEAQ (reference sequence). V was pared by 5 bases and J by 3 bases, with 15 bases of the junction left unmatched. This CDR3 comprises 17 residues.

Concerning this clonotype itself: A read error may explain this, as a much larger clone is one base away. V is TRBV2 and J is TRBJ1-6; D gene ambiguous. The germline gives CDR1 SNHLY, CDR2 FYNNEI. The CDR3 length is 16 residues. V was shortened by 4 bases and J by 0 bases, with 10 bases between the two germline ends. CDR3 region: CASSGASRSYNSPLHF. The CDR3 nucleotides read TGTGCCAGCAGTGGGGCATCCCGCTCCTATAATTCACCCCTCCACTTT.

This clonotype was observed at least ten times. J is TRBJ2-7 and V is TRBV10-2; no firm D call. V dropped 3 bases and J dropped 2 bases, with 8 bases sitting between them. The germline gives CDR1 WSHSY, CDR2 SAAADI. This CDR3 spans 13 amino acids. The CDR3 loop reads CASSDSTTYEQYF. CDR3 nucleotide sequence: TGCGCCAGCAGTGACAGTACAACCTACGAGCAGTACTTC.

Turning to this clonotype: Possible read error: a much larger clone is one base away. The chain uses TRBV7-9 and TRBJ2-7, with D possibly being TRBD2 (5 bases). CDR3 size: 12 residues. Per germline, CDR1 SEHNR and CDR2 FQNEAQ (reference sequence). The CDR3 spells CASSFEGSKQCF. CDR3 sequence (DNA): TGTGCCAGCAGCTTCGAGGGTTCTAAGCAGTGCTTC.

The chain has TRBV2 and TRBJ2-7; D is possibly TRBD1 or TRBD2 (5 bases each). V lost 8 bases and J lost 9, with 23 bases in between. The length of the CDR3 is 14 residues. CDR1 SNHLY and CDR2 FYNNEI come from the germline V gene. As DNA, the CDR3 is TGTGCCAGCTCACTAGGGACCGTCGGGGACGGGCAGTACTTC. Its protein is CASSLGTVGDGQYF.

This clonotype was counted between two and nine times. The chain recombines TRBV12-3 or TRBV12-4 with TRBJ2-5; the D gene could be TRBD1 or TRBD2 (5 bases each). CDR3 length equals 17 residues. The V end lost 4 bases, the J end lost 1 base, and 19 bases lay between the germline ends. In DNA, the CDR3 is TGTGCCAGCAGTTACTCCTCGGCAGGGAGACTCCAAGAGACCCAGTACTTC. This sequence encodes CASSYSSAGRLQETQYF.

The chain carries TRBV7-8 and TRBJ2-5; 7 bases are shared with TRBD1. Germline CDR1 is SGHVS and CDR2 is FQNEAQ. CDR3 size: 14 residues. The V and J ends lost 5 bases and 7 bases, in that order; junction bases with no gene match: 10. The CDR3 DNA reads TGTGCCAGCAGCCCGGGACAGCAGGGTGCGACCCAGTACTTC. Amino acids: CASSPGQQGATQYF.

The V gene is TRBV29-1, the J gene TRBJ1-4; D remains unclear. From germline, CDR1 is SQVTM and CDR2 ANQGSEA. V was trimmed by 8 bases and J by 7 bases, leaving 8 bases between them. The CDR3 totals 10 residues. CDR3 loop: CSIIGEKLFF. CDR3 coding DNA: TGCAGCATTATCGGTGAAAAACTGTTTTTT.

In this sample, this clonotype turned up once. At one end the junction does not follow the germline gene, possibly because of a read error. The chain joins TRBV13 to TRBJ2-2; 7 bases map to TRBD1. The CDR3 is 15 amino acids. Looked up from germline, CDR1 is PRHDT and CDR2 is FYEKMQ (reference sequence). CDR3 protein: CASSKRDRPTGELFF. The CDR3, as DNA: TGCGCCAGCAGCAAAAGGGACAGACCCACCGGGGAGCTGTTTTTT.

CDR3: CASSGADLSGRDADTQYF. The CDR3 DNA reads as TGTGCCAGCAGTGGAGCAGATCTTAGCGGGAGGGACGCAGATACGCAGTATTTT. The rearrangement links TRBV25-1 to TRBJ2-3; 11 nucleotides match TRBD2. Germline CDR1 MGHDK, CDR2 SYGVNS. Trimming removed 4 bases from V and 4 bases from J; junction bases left unmatched: 13. The CDR3 runs 18 residues.

The gene calls are TRBV9 and TRBJ1-5, with TRBD1 as a possible D gene (6 bases). V lost 5 bases and J 8 bases, leaving 17 bases between the germline ends. The CDR3 has 14 amino acids. Germline V gene lookup returns CDR1 SGDLS and CDR2 YYNGEE. CDR3 DNA: TGTGCCAGCAGTTTACAGGGAGGTCAGGAGCCCCAGCATTTT. As protein: CASSLQGGQEPQHF.

There are a few counts of this clonotype. V usage is TRBV14 and J usage is TRBJ2-2; 11 bases fit TRBD2. Losses at the gene ends were 1 base for V and 4 bases for J; bases not matched to a gene: 8. The CDR3 covers 18 residues. The V gene's germline CDR1 is SGHDN and CDR2 FVKESK. The CDR3 DNA sequence: TGTGCCAGCAGCCAAGGACTAGCGGGGCCTCGGGGCACCGGGGAGCTGTTTTTT. Amino acid sequence: CASSQGLAGPRGTGELFF. The whole variable domain, filled in from reference TRBV14 and TRBJ2-2, reads EAGVTQFPSHSVIEKGQTVTLRCDPISGHDNLYWYRRVMGKEIKFLLHFVKESKQDESGMPNNRFLAERTGGTYSTLKVQPAELEDSGVYFCASSQGLAGPRGTGELFFGEGSRLTVL.

The genes are TRBV19 and TRBJ1-1; D is unresolved. Germline CDR1 and CDR2: LNHDA and SQIVND (reference sequence). The CDR3 covers 15 residues. V was cut by 5 bases and J by 2 bases, with 15 bases left in between. The CDR3 protein is CASSPRTPGNTEAFF. DNA of the CDR3: TGTGCCAGTAGTCCGCGGACCCCGGGAAACACTGAAGCTTTCTTT.

Notes on this clonotype: Given the absence of the conserved phenylalanine or tryptophan at the CDR3 end, a read error is likely. The chain employs TRBV10-3 and TRBJ2-7, with TRBD2 identical over 15 bases. The germline gives CDR1 ENHRY, CDR2 SYGVKD. The V segment lost 6 bases and the J segment 3 bases; nucleotides outside the gene matches: 0. This CDR3 has 14 amino acids. The CDR3 protein is CAIRGLAGGYEQYL. The CDR3 DNA sequence: TGTGCCATCAGGGGACTAGCGGGGGGCTACGAGCAGTACCTC.